These 2 T cell receptor beta chains originate from one sample sequenced in a study of T cell responses to AZD1222 COVID-19 vaccine. Sequencing was performed with immunoSEQ multiplex PCR; in TCRdb, only in-frame clones are kept and a portion is missing. Counted here are some 170,000 clones, about 87% occurring once; the ten biggest clones make up 3.5% to 4.5%. Here the sequenced sample was peripheral blood, taken 28 days after the second dose of the MenACWY control vaccine. The receptor set was obtained from an adult who received the MenACWY meningococcal vaccine as a control.

The chain combines TRBV7-8 with TRBJ2-3, with D possibly matching TRBD1 (5 bases). The CDR3 runs 14 residues. Germline V gene lookup returns CDR1 SGHVS and CDR2 FQNEAQ. The V gene lost 5 bases and the J gene lost 4 bases, with 13 bases spanning the gap. CDR3 sequence reads: CASSEGVSPDTQYF. The CDR3 coding sequence is TGTGCCAGCAGCGAAGGGGTGTCCCCAGATACGCAGTATTTT.

The rearrangement uses TRBV3-1 (or the pseudogene TRBV3-2) and TRBJ2-3, with 10 nucleotides matching TRBD2. This CDR3 spans 17 amino acids. In germline, CDR1 is LGHDT, CDR2 YNNKEL (reference sequence). V was clipped by 6 bases and J by 6 bases; unmatched bases: 15. The CDR3: CASRPTQAGGLGDTQYF. Written as DNA, the CDR3 is TGTGCCAGCAGGCCCACCCAAGCGGGAGGGTTGGGGGATACGCAGTATTTT.